What follows describes a single TCR beta chain. This clonotype was seen ten or more times. Its antigen target is currently unknown. Per-base qualities were not stored, and no clone one base away is much larger. This entry is derived from a study of T cells in Graves' hyperthyroidism and ophthalmopathy (dated by TCRdb to the late 2010s). In terms of the full investigation: Peripheral blood was collected at initial diagnosis, before any treatment. To identify distinguishing TCR V-J signatures, a discovery cohort of about 100 patients was used, comprising approximately 40 with Graves' ophthalmopathy and 55 to 65 with stable Graves' hyperthyroidism. Prospective prediction of ophthalmopathy was tested in an independent validation cohort consisting of 18 hyperthyroidism patients and 15 to 17 patients who later progressed to ophthalmopathy. For training and testing, the 80 to 100 patients in the discovery cohort were randomly divided in a 7:3 ratio. In six Graves' hyperthyroidism patients, the study also compared T-cell repertoires from thyroid tissue with T-cell repertoires from blood. After blood sampling, hyperthyroidism patients were treated with methimazole at a starting dose of 30 mg daily, and ophthalmopathy patients were treated with high-dose intravenous methylprednisolone. The paper reports TCR Vbeta CDR3 sequencing of over 120 peripheral blood samples: fewer than 50 ophthalmopathy, under 85 hyperthyroidism and 17 progressor patients.

Findings and caveats that apply to the study as a whole: Most expanded thyroid clonotypes (frequency above 0.001) were also detected in blood, a finding suggesting that blood repertoires may reflect thyroid immune responses. Ophthalmopathy was separated from stable hyperthyroidism by a 13 V-J signature model, with just over 85% sensitivity and about 81% specificity obtained in cross-validation and 80%/75% obtained in testing. In validation, progression to ophthalmopathy was predicted by the model with around 71% sensitivity and roughly 76% specificity, a median of 6.5 months before onset. No statistical method was used to set the sample size in advance, and investigators knew the group allocation.

TCR beta CDR3 regions were amplified from RNA transcripts. The TCR CDR3 was subjected to a first round of RT-PCR using the HTBI primer set and the Qiagen OneStep RT-PCR kit. Libraries were constructed in a second round of multiplex PCR, after which size selection and purification were carried out. Paired-end sequencing of the libraries was performed with 100 bp reads on an Illumina HiSeq2000. In the original analysis: Raw data were processed with SOAPnuke, discarding reads with adapters, uncalled bases, mean Phred below 15, or no exact constant-primer or identifier match. COPE v1.2.5 was used to merge the high-quality paired reads, and each unique nucleotide sequence was defined as a clonotype. Clonotypes were aligned to IMGT TRBV, TRBD and TRBJ reference segments using MiTCR v1.1. Only V-J combinations with frequency above 0.0001, covering 99.2% of repertoires, were analysed. A TCS score was defined as the ratio between F50 (clonal expansion) and ExV (chaos), using BLOSUM62-based TCRdist between CDR3 peptides within each V-J. Welch's t-statistics and random forest reduced fewer than 550 V-J features to about 13, which were used in a naive Bayes classifier (R e1071). The similarity between thyroid and blood repertoires was quantified using the Morisita-Horn index. TCRdb's own reprocessing of the public reads used fastp at Q25 and MiXCR and kept productive beta chains. Each CDR3 protein gets just one entry, which takes the most common genes and DNA from the rows behind it. These V and J calls rely on TCRdb rather than the paper's analysis. This sample has hundreds of thousands of distinct CDR3 sequences in its table, and 35% to 45% of those were observed once. About 8.9% of the sample is taken by the ten largest.

Stable Graves' hyperthyroidism was defined as the absence of progression to ophthalmopathy over 18 months of follow-up. Hyperthyroidism patients were newly diagnosed, had a disease duration of under 2 months, and were aged 18 to 65 years. Patients with uncontrolled infections, other autoimmune diseases, pregnancy or lactation were excluded. Clinical symptoms, serum thyroxine and TRAb, thyroid ultrasound, and orbital computed tomography formed the basis for the diagnoses. PBMCs were separated from approximately 9.9 ml of fresh peripheral blood using Ficoll-Paque density gradient centrifugation. Trizol reagent was used to extract total RNA, and RNA quality was then checked on an Agilent 2100 Bioanalyzer. This clonotype was sampled from a young man with Graves' hyperthyroidism. The sample consisted of blood.

The DNA sequence is as follows: TGTGCCAGCAGCCGGGGACTGACCTCCTCTGGGGCCAACGTCCTGACTTTC. Its coded protein is CASSRGLTSSGANVLTF. Rearrangement joined TRBV7-6 to TRBJ2-6; TRBD2 is perhaps the D gene, given 6 matching bases. From the germline V gene, CDR1 is SGHVS and CDR2 is FNYEAQ. V and J are truncated by 5 bases and 0 bases respectively, leaving an intervening sequence of 14 bases. The CDR3 holds 17 amino acids from the cysteine to the phenylalanine. Of the read, only the CDR3 DNA is kept; its 51 bases are in frame from base 1.